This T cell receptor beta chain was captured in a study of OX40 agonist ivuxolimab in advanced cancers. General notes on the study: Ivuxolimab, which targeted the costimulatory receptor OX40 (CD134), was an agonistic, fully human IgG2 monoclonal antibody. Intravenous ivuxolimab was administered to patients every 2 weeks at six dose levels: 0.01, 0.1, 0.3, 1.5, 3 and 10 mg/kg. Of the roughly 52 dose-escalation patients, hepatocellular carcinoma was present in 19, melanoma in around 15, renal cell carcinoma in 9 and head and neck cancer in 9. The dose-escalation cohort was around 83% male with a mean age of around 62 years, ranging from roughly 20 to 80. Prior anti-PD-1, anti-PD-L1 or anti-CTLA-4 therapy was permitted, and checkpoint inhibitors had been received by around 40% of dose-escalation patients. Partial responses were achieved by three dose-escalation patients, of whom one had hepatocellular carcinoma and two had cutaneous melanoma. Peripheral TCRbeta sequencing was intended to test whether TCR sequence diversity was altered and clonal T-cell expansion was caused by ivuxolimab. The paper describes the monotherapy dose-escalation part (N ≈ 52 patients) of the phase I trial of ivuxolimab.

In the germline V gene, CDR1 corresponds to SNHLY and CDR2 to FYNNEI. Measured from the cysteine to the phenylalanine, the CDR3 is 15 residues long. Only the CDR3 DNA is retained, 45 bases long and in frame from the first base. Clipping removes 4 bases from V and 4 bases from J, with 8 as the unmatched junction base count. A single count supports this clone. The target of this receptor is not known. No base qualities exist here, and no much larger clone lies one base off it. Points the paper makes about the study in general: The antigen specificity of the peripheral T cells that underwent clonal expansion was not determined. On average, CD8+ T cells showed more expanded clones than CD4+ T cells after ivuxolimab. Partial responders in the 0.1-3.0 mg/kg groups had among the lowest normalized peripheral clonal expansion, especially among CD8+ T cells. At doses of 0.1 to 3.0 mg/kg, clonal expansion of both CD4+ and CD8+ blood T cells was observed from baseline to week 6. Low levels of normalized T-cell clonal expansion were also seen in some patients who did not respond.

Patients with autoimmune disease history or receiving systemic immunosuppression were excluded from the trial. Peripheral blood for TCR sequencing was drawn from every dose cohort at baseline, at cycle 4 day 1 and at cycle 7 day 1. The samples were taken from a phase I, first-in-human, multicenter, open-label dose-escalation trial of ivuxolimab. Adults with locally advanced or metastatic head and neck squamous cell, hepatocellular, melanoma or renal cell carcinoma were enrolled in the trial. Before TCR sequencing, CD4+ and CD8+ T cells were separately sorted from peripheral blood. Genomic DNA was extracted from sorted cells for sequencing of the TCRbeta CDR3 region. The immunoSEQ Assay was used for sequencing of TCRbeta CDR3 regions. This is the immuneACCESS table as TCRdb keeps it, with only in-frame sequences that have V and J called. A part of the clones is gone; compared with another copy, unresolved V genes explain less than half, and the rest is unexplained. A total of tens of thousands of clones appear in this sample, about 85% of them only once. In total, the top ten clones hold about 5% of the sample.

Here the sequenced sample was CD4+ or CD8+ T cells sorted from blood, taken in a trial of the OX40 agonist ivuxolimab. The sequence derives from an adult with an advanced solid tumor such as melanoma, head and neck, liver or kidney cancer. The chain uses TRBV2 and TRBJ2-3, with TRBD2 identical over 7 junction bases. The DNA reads TGTGCCAGCAGTGCCGGGGGGTCTAGCGCAGATACGCAGTATTTT. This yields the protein CASSAGGSSADTQYF.